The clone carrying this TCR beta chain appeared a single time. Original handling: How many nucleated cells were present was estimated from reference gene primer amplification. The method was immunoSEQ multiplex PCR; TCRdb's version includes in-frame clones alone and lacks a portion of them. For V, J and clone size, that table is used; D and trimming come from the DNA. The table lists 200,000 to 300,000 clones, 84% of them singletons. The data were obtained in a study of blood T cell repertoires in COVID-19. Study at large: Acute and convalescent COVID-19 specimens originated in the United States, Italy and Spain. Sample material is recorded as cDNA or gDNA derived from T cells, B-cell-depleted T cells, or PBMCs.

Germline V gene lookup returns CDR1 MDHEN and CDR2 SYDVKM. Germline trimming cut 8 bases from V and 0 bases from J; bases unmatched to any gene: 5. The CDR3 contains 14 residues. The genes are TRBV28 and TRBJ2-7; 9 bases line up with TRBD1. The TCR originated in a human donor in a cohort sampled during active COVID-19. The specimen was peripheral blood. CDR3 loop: CASQMDRGSYEQYF. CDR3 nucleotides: TGTGCCAGCCAAATGGACAGGGGCTCCTACGAGCAGTACTTC.